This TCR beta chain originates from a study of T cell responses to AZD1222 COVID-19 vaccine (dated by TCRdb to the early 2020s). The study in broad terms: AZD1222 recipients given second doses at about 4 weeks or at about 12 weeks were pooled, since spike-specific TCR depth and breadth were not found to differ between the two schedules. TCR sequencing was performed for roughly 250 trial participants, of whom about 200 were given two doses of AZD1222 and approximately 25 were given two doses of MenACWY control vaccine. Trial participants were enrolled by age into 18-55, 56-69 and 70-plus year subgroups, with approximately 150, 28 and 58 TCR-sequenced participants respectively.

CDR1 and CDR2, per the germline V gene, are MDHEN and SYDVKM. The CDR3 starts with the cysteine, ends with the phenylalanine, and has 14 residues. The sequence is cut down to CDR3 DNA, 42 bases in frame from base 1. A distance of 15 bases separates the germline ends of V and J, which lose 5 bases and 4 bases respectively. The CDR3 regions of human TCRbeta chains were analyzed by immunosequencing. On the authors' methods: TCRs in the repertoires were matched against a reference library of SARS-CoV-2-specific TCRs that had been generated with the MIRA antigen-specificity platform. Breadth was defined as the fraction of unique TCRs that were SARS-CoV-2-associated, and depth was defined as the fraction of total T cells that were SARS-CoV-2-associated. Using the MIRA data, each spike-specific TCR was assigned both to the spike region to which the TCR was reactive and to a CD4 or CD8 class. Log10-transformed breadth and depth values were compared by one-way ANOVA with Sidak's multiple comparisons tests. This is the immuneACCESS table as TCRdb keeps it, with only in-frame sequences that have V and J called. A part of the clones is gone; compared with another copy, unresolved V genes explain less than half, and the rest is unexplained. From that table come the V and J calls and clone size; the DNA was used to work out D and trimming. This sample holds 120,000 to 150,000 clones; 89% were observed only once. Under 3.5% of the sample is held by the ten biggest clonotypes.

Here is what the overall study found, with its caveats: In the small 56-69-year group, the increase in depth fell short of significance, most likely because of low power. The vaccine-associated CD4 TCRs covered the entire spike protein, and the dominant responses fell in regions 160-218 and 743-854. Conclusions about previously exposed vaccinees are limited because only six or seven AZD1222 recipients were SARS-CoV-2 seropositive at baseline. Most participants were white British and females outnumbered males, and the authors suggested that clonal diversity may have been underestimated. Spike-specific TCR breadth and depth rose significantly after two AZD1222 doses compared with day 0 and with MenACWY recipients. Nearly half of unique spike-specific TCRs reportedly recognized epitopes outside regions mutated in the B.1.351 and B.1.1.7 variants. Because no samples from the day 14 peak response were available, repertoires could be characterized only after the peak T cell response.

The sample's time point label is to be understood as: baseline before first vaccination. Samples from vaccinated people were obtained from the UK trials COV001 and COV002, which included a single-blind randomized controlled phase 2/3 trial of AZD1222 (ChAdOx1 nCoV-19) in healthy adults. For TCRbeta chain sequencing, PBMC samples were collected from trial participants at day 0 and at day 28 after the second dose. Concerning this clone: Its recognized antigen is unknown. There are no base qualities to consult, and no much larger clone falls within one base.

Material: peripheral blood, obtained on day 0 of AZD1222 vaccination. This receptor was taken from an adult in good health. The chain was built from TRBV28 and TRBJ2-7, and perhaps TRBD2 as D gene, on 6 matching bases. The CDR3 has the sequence CASSPPGSVYEQYF. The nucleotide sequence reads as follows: TGTGCCAGCAGTCCCCCCGGGAGTGTATACGAGCAGTACTTC. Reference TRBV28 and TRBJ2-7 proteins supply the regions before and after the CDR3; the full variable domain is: DVKVTQSSRYLVKRTGEKVFLECVQDMDHENMFWYRQDPGLGLRLIYFSYDVKMKEKGDIPEGYSVSREKKERFSLILESASTNQTSMYLCASSPPGSVYEQYFGPGTRLTVT.